The 22 T cell receptor beta chains below all came from one sample that was sequenced in a study of Graves' ophthalmopathy and Graves' hyperthyroidism. Beta-chain TCR CDR3 regions were amplified from RNA transcripts. Second-round multiplex PCR followed a first-round RT-PCR using HTBI primers. TCRdb reanalysed the multiplex PCR reads using MiXCR and keeps one entry per CDR3 protein. The table records about 480,000 distinct CDR3 sequences, around 15% of them present only once. What was sequenced was blood. The receptor set was obtained from a woman under 40 with Graves' ophthalmopathy.

V is TRBV4-1 and J is TRBJ2-2; 10 positions match TRBD2. Trimming at V came to 0 bases and at J to 4 bases, leaving 8 bases not matched to a gene. The CDR3 totals 18 residues. CDR1 is MGHRA and CDR2 is YSYEKL in the germline V gene. Here the CDR3 reads CASSQDRSSGGFTGELFF. The CDR3 nucleotides are TGCGCCAGCAGCCAAGATCGGTCTAGCGGGGGTTTCACCGGGGAGCTGTTTTTT.

This clonotype occurred many times. CDR3 bases: TGTGCCAGCAGCTTGGGCGTAGGCAACACTGAAGCTTTCTTT. This encodes CASSLGVGNTEAFF. This sequence joins TRBV5-6 and TRBJ1-1; D is unresolved. The CDR3 loop spans 14 amino acids. Germline values: CDR1 SGHDT, CDR2 YYEEEE. Trimming cost V 0 bases and J 2 bases, with 8 bases left between them.

This clonotype appeared many times. This chain links TRBV29-1 with TRBJ2-7, with 8 bases matching TRBD1. The V and J ends lost 3 bases and 3 bases, in that order; junction bases with no gene match: 4. The germline CDR1 and CDR2 sequences are SQVTM and ANQGSEA. CDR3 size: 13 residues. CDR3 nucleotides: TGCAGCGTTGACCAAGGACAGGGCTACGAGCAGTACTTC. The encoded protein is CSVDQGQGYEQYF.

The chain employs TRBV12-5 and TRBJ2-5; D ambiguous. The germline V gene encodes CDR1 LGHNT and CDR2 FRNRAP. The CDR3 has 15 residues. The V and J ends lost 7 bases and 0 bases respectively, with 15 bases between them. The CDR3 nucleotides are TGTGCTAGTGCCCTGGGGATCCGGAACCAAGAGACCCAGTACTTC. Its translation is CASALGIRNQETQYF.

CDR3 nucleotides: TGCAGTGCCCGCGTGACGGACAGCTCCTACGAGCAGTACTTC. It specifies CSARVTDSSYEQYF. The genes are TRBV20-1 and TRBJ2-7, with TRBD1 as a possible D gene (6 bases). The germline CDR1 and CDR2 sequences are DFQATT and SNEGSKA (reference sequence). This CDR3 comprises 14 residues. The V and J ends lost 6 bases and 0 bases respectively, with 15 bases between them.

V and J are TRBV5-1 and TRBJ1-1; possible D gene TRBD1, 5 bases. Trimming removed 2 bases at V and 4 bases at J, with 12 bases between. Germline V gene sequence: CDR1 SGHRS, CDR2 YFSETQ. CDR3 length: 14 residues. The CDR3 bases are TGCGCCAGCAGCTTCGTTTGGGACCCCACTGAAGCTTTCTTT. The encoded protein is CASSFVWDPTEAFF.

There are many counts of this clonotype. The chain links TRBV19 to TRBJ1-6, with TRBD1 matching 7 bases. The V gene's germline CDR1 is LNHDA and CDR2 SQIVND (reference sequence). CDR3 size: 16 residues. V shed 6 bases and J 0 bases; nucleotides not matched to a gene: 5. The CDR3 spells CASSDRVSSYNSPLHF. The CDR3, as DNA: TGTGCCAGTAGCGACAGGGTGAGCTCCTATAATTCACCCCTCCACTTT.

There are a few counts of this clonotype. The gene calls are TRBV7-3 and TRBJ2-5; no definite D call. V was shortened by 8 bases and J by 4 bases, with 14 bases between the two germline ends. The germline V gene has CDR1 SGHTA and CDR2 FQGTGA. This CDR3 comprises 13 residues. CDR3 in DNA: TGTGCCAGCGGCCTTGGCCGAGGAGAGACCCAGTACTTC. Its protein is CASGLGRGETQYF.

For this clonotype: A much larger clone lies one base from this, so it may be a read error. This chain connects TRBV28 to TRBJ1-1; a possible D gene is TRBD1 (6 bases). Trimming removed 10 bases at V and 4 bases at J, with 22 bases between. CDR1 is MDHEN and CDR2 is SYDVKM in the germline V gene. The CDR3 sequence is 15 residues long. CDR3 loop: CATSRVGGLVTEAFF. DNA of the CDR3: TGTGCCACCAGCAGAGTTGGGGGCTTGGTCACTGAAGCTTTCTTT.

This clonotype came up many times. This chain connects TRBV28 to TRBJ1-6, with D tentatively TRBD1 (6 bases). Trimming took off 10 bases at V and 5 bases at J, with 15 bases between the two ends. This CDR3 is built from 14 residues. Per the germline V gene, CDR1 is MDHEN and CDR2 is SYDVKM. CDR3 protein: CATLGGSNNSPLHF. The DNA of the CDR3 is TGTGCCACCTTAGGGGGGAGCAATAATTCACCCCTCCACTTT.

This clonotype was counted ten times or more. This chain uses TRBV6-2 or TRBV6-3 with TRBJ1-3; a possible D gene is TRBD1 (5 bases). The CDR3 runs to 16 residues. Trimming left V 5 bases short and J 0 bases short, with 14 bases between. Germline V gene data show CDR1 as MNHEY and CDR2 as SVGEGT. CDR3 DNA: TGTGCCAGCAGTACCCGCGACAGACGCTCTGGAAACACCATATATTTT. This encodes CASSTRDRRSGNTIYF.

This clonotype has more than one count but fewer than ten. The chain combines TRBV4-1 with TRBJ2-7; possibly TRBD2 for D (5 bases). Germline V lookup: CDR1 MGHRA, CDR2 YSYEKL. The CDR3 is 15 amino acids. The germline V and J ends were trimmed by 2 bases and 3 bases, with 14 bases remaining between them. DNA of the CDR3: TGCGCCAGCAGCCAACCTAAGGCGGGTATCTACGAGCAGTACTTC. Protein sequence: CASSQPKAGIYEQYF.

There are many counts of this clonotype. The V call is TRBV14, the J call TRBJ1-1; no clear D. The CDR3 extends over 14 amino acids. From germline, CDR1 is SGHDN and CDR2 FVKESK. The V end lost 0 bases, the J end lost 0 bases, and 5 bases lay between the germline ends. The CDR3 nucleotides are TGTGCCAGCAGCCAAGATTGGATGAACACTGAAGCTTTCTTT. As protein: CASSQDWMNTEAFF.

This clonotype has ten or more counts. V gene TRBV7-8 combines with J gene TRBJ2-2; D may be TRBD2 (6 bases). The CDR3 contains 17 residues. Germline assignment: CDR1 SGHVS and CDR2 FQNEAQ. Trimming shortened V by 1 base and J by 8 bases, and 20 bases separated the two germline ends. The CDR3 DNA follows: TGTGCCAGCAGCTTAGTTATCTTGGACGCGGGATGGGGGGAGCTGTTTTTT. Its translation is CASSLVILDAGWGELFF.

This clonotype came up many times. Written as DNA, the CDR3 is TGCGCCAGCAGCTACAGAGCGAACACCGGGGAGCTGTTTTTT. Protein product: CASSYRANTGELFF. The chain couples TRBV4-1 to TRBJ2-2; D gene uncertain. The CDR3 has 14 amino acids. Germline values: CDR1 MGHRA, CDR2 YSYEKL. V lost 5 bases, J lost 0 bases, and 7 bases lay in between.

This clonotype was seen repeatedly, ten times or more. This chain uses TRBV12-3 or TRBV12-4 with TRBJ1-6, with D unresolved. The CDR3 spans 16 residues. V lost 1 base and J 9 bases, leaving 16 bases between the germline ends. For the CDR3, the DNA is TGTGCCAGCAGTTTAGGGTCCGGGGTCCATAGTTCACCCCTCCACTTT. Its protein is CASSLGSGVHSSPLHF.

This clonotype was seen at least ten times. CDR3 sequence: CASSLGGNYEQYF. CDR3 nucleotide sequence: TGTGCCAGCAGTTTAGGGGGGAACTACGAGCAGTACTTC. The chain has TRBV12-3 or TRBV12-4 and TRBJ2-7; possibly TRBD1 or TRBD2 for D (5 bases each). The length of the CDR3 is 13 residues. V lost 1 base and J 3 bases, leaving 7 bases between the germline ends.

At least ten counts were recorded for this clonotype. J is TRBJ1-1 and V is TRBV12-3 or TRBV12-4; D gene ambiguous. Trimming stripped 3 bases from V and 1 base from J, with 6 bases between. This CDR3 spans 13 amino acids. The CDR3 DNA sequence: TGTGCCAGCAGTTTTCACACGAACACTGAAGCTTTCTTT. Its protein is CASSFHTNTEAFF.

As DNA, the CDR3 is TGCGCCAGCAGCCAGAACCTTGGGGACGGTCAGCCCCAGCATTTT. Translating it yields CASSQNLGDGQPQHF. V usage is TRBV4-1 and J usage is TRBJ1-5, with D tentatively TRBD1 (5 bases). CDR3 size: 15 residues. Germline-derived CDR1 and CDR2 are MGHRA and YSYEKL. Trimming stripped 3 bases from V and 6 bases from J, with 15 bases between.

This clonotype was recorded many times. The chain uses TRBV12-3 or TRBV12-4 and TRBJ1-2; TRBD1 agrees at 10 bases. The CDR3 runs 14 residues. The J segment lost 5 bases and the V segment lost 8 bases, leaving 8 bases of the junction unmatched. The CDR3 is CASRGPGQGYGYTF. CDR3 nucleotides: TGTGCCAGCCGTGGGCCGGGACAGGGGTATGGCTACACCTTC.

At least ten counts were recorded for this clonotype. The CDR3 bases are TGCAGTGCTACGCCCGGGGGCCTCGCCTACGAGCAGTACTTC. Translated, it gives CSATPGGLAYEQYF. The rearrangement links TRBV20-1 to TRBJ2-7, with D perhaps TRBD1 or TRBD2 (6 bases each). CDR1 and CDR2 (germline): DFQATT, SNEGSKA (reference sequence). With 4 bases removed from V and 2 bases from J, the gap between germline ends came to 15 bases. The CDR3 runs 14 residues.

The genes are TRBV27 and TRBJ1-6; TRBD1 is a possible D gene (6 bases). From germline, CDR1 is MNHEY and CDR2 SMNVEV (reference sequence). This CDR3 has 20 amino acids. V gave up 6 bases and J gave up 4 bases, with 28 bases separating them. The CDR3, as DNA: TGTGCCAGCAGCTCGTACCCACCAGAAGGGGGGCCGATTTATAATTCACCCCTCCACTTT. Translation gives CASSSYPPEGGPIYNSPLHF.